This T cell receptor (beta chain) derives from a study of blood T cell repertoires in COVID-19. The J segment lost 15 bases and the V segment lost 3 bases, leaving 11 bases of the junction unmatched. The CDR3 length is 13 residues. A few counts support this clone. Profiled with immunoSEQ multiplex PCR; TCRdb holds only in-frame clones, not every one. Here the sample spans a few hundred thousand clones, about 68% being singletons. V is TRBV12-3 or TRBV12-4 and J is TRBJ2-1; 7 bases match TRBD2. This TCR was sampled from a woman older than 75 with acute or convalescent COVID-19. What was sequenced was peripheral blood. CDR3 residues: CASSFSSGTRRFF. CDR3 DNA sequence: TGTGCCAGCAGTTTCTCTAGCGGAACCCGCCGGTTCTTC.